This TCR beta chain was recovered during a study of T-cell reconstitution after alpha-beta-depleted transplantation in children. Points from the study as a whole: TCRbeta diversity was high at day 60 in some patients (a result of surviving recipient T cells and thymic progenitors).

Unique molecular identifiers were incorporated during preparation of the TCRbeta library. TCRdb independently ran MiXCR on the PCR reads; one entry per CDR3 protein. Among some 600,000 distinct CDR3 sequences listed, 10% to 15% were seen once. This clonotype was detected many times. Its antigen remains unidentified. The germline gives CDR1 SGHTA, CDR2 FQGNSA. Trimming took 0 bases from V and 3 from J, leaving 12 bases between them. This CDR3 comprises 15 residues. J is TRBJ2-7 and V is TRBV7-2; a possible D gene is TRBD1 (5 bases). This clonotype was obtained from a male patient between 10 and 17 years old who had a stem cell transplant for acute myeloid leukemia, so the T cells may come from the graft donor. The source material was PBMCs, mostly from graft donor cells, sampled 360 days after TCRalphabeta/CD19-depleted stem cell transplant. The CDR3 DNA is TGTGCCAGCAGCTTAGCTGTGACAGTTCGCTACGAGCAGTACTTC. It encodes CASSLAVTVRYEQYF.